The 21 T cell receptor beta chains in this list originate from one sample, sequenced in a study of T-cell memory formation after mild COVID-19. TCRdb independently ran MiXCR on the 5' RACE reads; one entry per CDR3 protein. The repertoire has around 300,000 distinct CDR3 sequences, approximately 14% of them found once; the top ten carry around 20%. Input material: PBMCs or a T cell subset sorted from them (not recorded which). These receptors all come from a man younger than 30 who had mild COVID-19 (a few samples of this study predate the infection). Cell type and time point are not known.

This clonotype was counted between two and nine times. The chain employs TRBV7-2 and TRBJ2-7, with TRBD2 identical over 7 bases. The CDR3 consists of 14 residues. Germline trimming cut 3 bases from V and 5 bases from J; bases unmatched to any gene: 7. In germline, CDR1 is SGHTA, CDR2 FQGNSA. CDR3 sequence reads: CASSFGRGYHEQYF. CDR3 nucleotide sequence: TGTGCCAGCAGCTTCGGGCGGGGGTACCACGAGCAGTACTTC.

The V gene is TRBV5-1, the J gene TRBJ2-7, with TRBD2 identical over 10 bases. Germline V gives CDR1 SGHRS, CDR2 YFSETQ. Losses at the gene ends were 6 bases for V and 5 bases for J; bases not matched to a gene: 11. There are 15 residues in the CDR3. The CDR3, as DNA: TGCGCCAGCACCGCTAGCGGGGGCCGTTGGCACGAGCAGTACTTC. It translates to CASTASGGRWHEQYF.

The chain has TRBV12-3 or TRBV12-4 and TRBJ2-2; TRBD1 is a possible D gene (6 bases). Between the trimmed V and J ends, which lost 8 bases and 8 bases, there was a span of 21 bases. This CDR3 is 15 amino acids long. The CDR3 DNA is TGTGCCAGCCTTCCCCGGGACAAAGGCACTGGGGAGCTGTTTTTT. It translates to CASLPRDKGTGELFF.

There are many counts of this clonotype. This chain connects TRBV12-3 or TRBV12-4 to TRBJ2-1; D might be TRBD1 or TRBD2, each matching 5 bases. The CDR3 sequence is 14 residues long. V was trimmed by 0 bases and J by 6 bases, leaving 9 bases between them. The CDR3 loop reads CASSLAGRPNEQFF. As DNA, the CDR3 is TGTGCCAGCAGTTTAGCGGGACGACCCAATGAGCAGTTCTTC.

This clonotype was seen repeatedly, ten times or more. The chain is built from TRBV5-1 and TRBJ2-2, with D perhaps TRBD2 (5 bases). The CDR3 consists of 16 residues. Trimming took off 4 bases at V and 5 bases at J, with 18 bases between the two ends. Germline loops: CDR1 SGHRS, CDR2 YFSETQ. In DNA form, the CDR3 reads TGCGCCAGCAGCCCCGCCGGGCGGGTAGGAACCGGGGAGCTGTTTTTT. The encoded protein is CASSPAGRVGTGELFF.

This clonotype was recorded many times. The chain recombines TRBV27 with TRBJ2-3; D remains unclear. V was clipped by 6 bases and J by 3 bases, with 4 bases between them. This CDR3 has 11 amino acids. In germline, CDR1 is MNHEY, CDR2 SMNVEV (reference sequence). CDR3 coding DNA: TGTGCCAGCAGGATAACAGATACGCAGTATTTT. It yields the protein CASRITDTQYF.

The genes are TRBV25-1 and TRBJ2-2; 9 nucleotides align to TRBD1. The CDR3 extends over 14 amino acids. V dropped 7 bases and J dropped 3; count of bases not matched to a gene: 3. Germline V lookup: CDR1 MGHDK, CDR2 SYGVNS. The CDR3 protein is CASTGTGYTGELFF. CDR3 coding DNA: TGTGCCAGCACGGGGACAGGGTACACCGGGGAGCTGTTTTTT.

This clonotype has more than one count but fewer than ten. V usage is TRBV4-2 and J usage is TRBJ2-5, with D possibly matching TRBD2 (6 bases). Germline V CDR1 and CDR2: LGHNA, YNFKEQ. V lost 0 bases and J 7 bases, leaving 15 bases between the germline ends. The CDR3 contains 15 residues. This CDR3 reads CASSQEGPAGLTQYF. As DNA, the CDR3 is TGTGCCAGCAGCCAAGAGGGCCCGGCGGGGTTGACCCAGTACTTC.

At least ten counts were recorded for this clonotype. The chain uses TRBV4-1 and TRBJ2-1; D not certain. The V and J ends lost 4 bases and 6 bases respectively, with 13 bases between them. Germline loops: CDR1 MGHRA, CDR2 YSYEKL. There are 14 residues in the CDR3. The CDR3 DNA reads TGCGCCAGCAGCCTTCGAATAGGGCCCAATGAGCAGTTCTTC. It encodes CASSLRIGPNEQFF.

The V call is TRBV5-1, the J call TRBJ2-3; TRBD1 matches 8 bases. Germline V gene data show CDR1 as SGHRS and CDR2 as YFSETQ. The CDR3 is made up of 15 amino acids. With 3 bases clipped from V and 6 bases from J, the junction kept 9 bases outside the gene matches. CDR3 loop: CASSSMGQDRDTQYF. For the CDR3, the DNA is TGCGCCAGCAGCTCCATGGGACAGGACAGGGATACGCAGTATTTT.

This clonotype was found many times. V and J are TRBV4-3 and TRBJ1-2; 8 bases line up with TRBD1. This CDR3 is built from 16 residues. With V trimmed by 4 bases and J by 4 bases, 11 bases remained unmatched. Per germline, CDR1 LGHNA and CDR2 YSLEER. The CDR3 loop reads CASSLRTTGARYGYTF. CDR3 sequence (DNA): TGCGCCAGCAGCCTACGAACGACAGGGGCTCGCTATGGCTACACCTTC.

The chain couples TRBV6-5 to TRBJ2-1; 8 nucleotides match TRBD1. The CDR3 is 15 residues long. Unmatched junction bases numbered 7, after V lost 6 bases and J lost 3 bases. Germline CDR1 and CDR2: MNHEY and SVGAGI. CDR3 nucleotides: TGTGCCAGCAGCCTCCTCGGGACAGGCTACAATGAGCAGTTCTTC. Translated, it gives CASSLLGTGYNEQFF.

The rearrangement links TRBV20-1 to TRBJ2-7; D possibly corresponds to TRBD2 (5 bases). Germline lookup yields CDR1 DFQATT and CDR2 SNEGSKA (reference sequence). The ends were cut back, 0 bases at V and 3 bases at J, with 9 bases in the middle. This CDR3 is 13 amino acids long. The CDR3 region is CSARDTGGYEQYF. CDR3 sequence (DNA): TGCAGTGCTAGAGATACCGGAGGCTACGAGCAGTACTTC.

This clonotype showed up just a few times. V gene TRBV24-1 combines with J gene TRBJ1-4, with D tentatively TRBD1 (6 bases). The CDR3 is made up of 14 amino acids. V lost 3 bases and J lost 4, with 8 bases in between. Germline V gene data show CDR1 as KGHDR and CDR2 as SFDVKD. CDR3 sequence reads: CATSDQGNNEKLFF. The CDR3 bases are TGTGCCACCAGTGATCAGGGGAATAATGAAAAACTGTTTTTT.

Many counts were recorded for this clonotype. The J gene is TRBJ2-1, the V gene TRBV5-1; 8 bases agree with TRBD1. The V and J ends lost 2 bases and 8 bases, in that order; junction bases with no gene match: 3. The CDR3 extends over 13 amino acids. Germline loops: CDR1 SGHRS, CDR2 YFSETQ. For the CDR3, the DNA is TGCGCCAGCAGCTTCAGGGGGCTCGATGAGCAGTTCTTC. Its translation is CASSFRGLDEQFF.

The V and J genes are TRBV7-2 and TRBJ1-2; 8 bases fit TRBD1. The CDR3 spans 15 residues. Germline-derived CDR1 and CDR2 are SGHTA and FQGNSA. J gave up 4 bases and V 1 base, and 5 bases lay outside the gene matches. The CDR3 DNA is TGTGCCAGCAGCTTAGGGACAGGGAGTTCCTATGGCTACACCTTC. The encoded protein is CASSLGTGSSYGYTF.

The CDR3 here is CASSPGHLNTEAFF. The CDR3 nucleotides read TGTGCCAGCAGCCCGGGACACCTGAACACTGAAGCTTTCTTT. The genes are TRBV6-1 and TRBJ1-1, with D perhaps matching TRBD1 (6 bases). Germline CDR1 is MNHNS and CDR2 is SASEGT. The CDR3 length is 14 residues. Trimming pared 6 bases from V and 0 bases from J, leaving 11 bases between.

Here the CDR3 DNA reads TGTGCCAGCAGCCAAGTAGACAGCCCCTACGAGCAGTACGTC. Translating gives CASSQVDSPYEQYV. The chain links TRBV14 to TRBJ2-7; TRBD1 is a possible D gene (5 bases). V was cut by 1 base and J by 2 bases, with 9 bases left in between. Germline-derived CDR1 and CDR2 are SGHDN and FVKESK. This CDR3 has 14 amino acids.

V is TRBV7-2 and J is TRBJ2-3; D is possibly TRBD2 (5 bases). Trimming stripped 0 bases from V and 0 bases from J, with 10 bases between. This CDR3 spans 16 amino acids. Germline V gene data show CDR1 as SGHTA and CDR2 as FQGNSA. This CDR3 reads CASSLALAASTDTQYF. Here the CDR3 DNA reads TGTGCCAGCAGCTTAGCCCTAGCTGCTAGCACAGATACGCAGTATTTT.

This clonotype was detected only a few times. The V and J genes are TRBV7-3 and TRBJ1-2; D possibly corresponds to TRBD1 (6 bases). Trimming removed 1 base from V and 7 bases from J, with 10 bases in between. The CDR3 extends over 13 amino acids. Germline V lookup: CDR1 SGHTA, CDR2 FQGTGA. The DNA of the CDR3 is TGTGCCAGCAGCTTAAGTCAGGGGCTTGGCTACACCTTC. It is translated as CASSLSQGLGYTF.

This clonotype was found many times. CDR3 nucleotides: TGTGCCAGCAGCTCCCAAGCTCTAGCGGTGGGAGAGCAGTACTTC. Residues: CASSSQALAVGEQYF. This sequence joins TRBV7-2 and TRBJ2-7; 7 bases map to TRBD2. In germline, CDR1 is SGHTA, CDR2 FQGNSA. The trim removed 4 bases at V and 7 bases at J, leaving 13 bases unmatched. The CDR3 spans 15 residues.